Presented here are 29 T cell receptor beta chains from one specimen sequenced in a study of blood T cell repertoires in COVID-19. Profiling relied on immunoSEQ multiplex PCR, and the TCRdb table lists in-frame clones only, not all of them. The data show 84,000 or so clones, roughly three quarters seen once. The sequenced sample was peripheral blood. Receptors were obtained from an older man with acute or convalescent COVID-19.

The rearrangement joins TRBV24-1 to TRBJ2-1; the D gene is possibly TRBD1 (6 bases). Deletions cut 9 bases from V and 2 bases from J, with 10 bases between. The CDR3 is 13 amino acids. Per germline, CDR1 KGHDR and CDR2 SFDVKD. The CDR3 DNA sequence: TGTGCCACCGGGACATATACCTACAATGAGCAGTTCTTC. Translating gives CATGTYTYNEQFF.

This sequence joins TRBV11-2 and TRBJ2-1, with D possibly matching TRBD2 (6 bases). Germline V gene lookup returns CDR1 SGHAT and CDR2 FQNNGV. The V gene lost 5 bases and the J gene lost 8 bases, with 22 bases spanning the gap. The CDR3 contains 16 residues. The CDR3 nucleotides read TGTGCCAGCAGCGGATGGGACTCGTTCAACTGGGATGAGCAGTTCTTC. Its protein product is CASSGWDSFNWDEQFF.

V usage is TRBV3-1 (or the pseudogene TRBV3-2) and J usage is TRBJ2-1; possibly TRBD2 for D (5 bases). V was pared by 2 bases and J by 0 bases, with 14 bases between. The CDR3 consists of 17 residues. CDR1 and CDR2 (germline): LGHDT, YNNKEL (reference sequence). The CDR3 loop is CASSQRTEVGSYNEQFF. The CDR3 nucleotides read TGTGCCAGCAGCCAAAGAACGGAGGTCGGCTCCTACAATGAGCAGTTCTTC.

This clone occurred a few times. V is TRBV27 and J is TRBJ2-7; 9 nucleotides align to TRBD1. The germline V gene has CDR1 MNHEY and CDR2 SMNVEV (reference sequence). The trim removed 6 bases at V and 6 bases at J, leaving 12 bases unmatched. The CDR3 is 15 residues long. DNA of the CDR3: TGTGCCAGCAGCTTAACAGGGGGCGCAGGGGGCGAGCAGTACTTC. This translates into CASSLTGGAGGEQYF.

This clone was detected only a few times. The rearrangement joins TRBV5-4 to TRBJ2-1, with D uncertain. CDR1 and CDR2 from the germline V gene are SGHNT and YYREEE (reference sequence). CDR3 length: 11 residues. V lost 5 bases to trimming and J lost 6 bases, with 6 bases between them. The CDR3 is CASRVSNEQFF. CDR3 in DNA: TGTGCCAGCAGAGTTAGCAATGAGCAGTTCTTC. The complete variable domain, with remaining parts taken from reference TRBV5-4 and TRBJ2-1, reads ETGVTQSPTHLIKTRGQQVTLRCSSQSGHNTVSWYQQALGQGPQFIFQYYREEENGRGNFPPRFSGLQFPNYSSELNVNALELDDSALYLCASRVSNEQFFGPGTRLTVL.

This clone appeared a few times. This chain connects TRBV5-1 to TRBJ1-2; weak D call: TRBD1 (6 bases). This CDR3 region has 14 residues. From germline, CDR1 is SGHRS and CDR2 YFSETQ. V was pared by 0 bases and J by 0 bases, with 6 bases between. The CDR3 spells CASSLDRANYGYTF. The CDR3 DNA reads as TGCGCCAGCAGCTTGGACAGGGCTAACTATGGCTACACCTTC.

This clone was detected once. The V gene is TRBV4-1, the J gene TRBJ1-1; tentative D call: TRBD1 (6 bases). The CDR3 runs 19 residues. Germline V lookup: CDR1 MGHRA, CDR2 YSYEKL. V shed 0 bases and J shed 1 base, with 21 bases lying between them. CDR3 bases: TGCGCCAGCAGCCAAGAACTATTCGGGACACAAAGAGGGAACACTGAAGCTTTCTTT. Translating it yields CASSQELFGTQRGNTEAFF.

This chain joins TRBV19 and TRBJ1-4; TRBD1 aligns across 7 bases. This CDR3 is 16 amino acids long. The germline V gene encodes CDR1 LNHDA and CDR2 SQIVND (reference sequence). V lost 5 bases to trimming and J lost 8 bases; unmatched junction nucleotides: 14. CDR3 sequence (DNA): TGTGCCAGTAGTCTCGGGACAGCCCTAACGCCCGAAAAACTGTTTTTT. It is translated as CASSLGTALTPEKLFF.

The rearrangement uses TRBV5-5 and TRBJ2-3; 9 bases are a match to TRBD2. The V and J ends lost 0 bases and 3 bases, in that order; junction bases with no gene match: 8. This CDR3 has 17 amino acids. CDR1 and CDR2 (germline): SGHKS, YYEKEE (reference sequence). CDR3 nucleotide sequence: TGTGCCAGCAGCTTGGAAGCGCGCGGGGGGGCGACAGATACGCAGTATTTT. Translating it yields CASSLEARGGATDTQYF.

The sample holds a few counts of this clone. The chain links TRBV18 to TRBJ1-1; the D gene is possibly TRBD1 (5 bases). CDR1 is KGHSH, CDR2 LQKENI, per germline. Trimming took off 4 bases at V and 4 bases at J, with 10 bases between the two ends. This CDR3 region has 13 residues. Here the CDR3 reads CASSLPGGTEAFF. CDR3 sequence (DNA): TGTGCCAGCTCACTACCGGGGGGCACTGAAGCTTTCTTT.

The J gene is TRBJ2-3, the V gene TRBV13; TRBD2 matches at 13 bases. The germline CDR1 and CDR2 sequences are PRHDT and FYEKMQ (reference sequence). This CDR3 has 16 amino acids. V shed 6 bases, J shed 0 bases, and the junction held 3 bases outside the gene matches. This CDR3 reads CASRRTSGGSTDTQYF. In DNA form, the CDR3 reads TGTGCCAGCAGAAGGACTAGCGGGGGTAGCACAGATACGCAGTATTTT.

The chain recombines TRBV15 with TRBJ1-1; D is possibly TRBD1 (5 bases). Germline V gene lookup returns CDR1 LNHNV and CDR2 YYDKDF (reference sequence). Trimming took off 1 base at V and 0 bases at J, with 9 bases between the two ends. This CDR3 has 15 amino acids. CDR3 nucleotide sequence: TGTGCCACCAGCAGAGGGGGCAGCATGAACACTGAAGCTTTCTTT. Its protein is CATSRGGSMNTEAFF.

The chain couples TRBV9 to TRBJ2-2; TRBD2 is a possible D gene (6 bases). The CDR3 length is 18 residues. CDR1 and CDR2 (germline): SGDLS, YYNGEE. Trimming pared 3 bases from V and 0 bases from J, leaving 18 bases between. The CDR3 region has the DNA TGTGCCAGCAGCGAGGAGGGCAGGGATTTCGCGAACACCGGGGAGCTGTTTTTT. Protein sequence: CASSEEGRDFANTGELFF.

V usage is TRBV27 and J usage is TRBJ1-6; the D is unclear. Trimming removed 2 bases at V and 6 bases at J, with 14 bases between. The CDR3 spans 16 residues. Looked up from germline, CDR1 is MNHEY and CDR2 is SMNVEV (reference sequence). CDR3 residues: CASSLNRASGNSPLHF. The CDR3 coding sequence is TGTGCCAGCAGTTTAAATAGAGCTAGTGGTAATTCACCCCTCCACTTT.

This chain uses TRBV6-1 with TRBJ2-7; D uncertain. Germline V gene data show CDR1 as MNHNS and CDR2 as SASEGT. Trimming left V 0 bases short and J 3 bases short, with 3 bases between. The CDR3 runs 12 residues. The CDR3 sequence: CASSEARYEQYF. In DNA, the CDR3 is TGTGCCAGCAGTGAAGCCCGCTACGAGCAGTACTTC.

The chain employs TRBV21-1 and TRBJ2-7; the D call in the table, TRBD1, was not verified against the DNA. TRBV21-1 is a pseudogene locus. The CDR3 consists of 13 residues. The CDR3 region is CASSARGGPEQYV. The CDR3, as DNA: TGTGCCAGCAGCGCACGAGGGGGCCCCGAGCAGTACGTC.

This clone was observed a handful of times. In DNA, the CDR3 is TGTGCCAGCAGTCGGGAGAATAATTCACCCCTCCACTTT. Protein product: CASSRENNSPLHF. The chain employs TRBV2 and TRBJ1-6; D not resolved. The CDR3 length is 13 residues. V shed 5 bases and J shed 5 bases, with 7 bases lying between them. CDR1 is SNHLY and CDR2 is FYNNEI in the germline V gene. Full variable domain (remainder filled in from reference TRBV2 and TRBJ1-6): EPEVTQTPSHQVTQMGQEVILRCVPISNHLYFYWYRQILGQKVEFLVSFYNNEISEKSEIFDDQFSVERPDGSNFTLKIRSTKLEDSAMYFCASSRENNSPLHFGNGTRLTVT.

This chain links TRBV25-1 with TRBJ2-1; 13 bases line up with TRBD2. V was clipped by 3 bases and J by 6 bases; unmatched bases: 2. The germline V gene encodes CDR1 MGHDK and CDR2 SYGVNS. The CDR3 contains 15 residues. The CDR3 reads CASSDGTSGVNEQFF. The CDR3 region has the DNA TGTGCCAGCAGTGACGGGACTAGCGGGGTCAATGAGCAGTTCTTC.

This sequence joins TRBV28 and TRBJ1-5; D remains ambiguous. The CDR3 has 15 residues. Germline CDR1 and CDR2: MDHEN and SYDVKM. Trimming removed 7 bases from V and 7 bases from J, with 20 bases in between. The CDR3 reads CASTPADGVWQPQHF. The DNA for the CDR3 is TGTGCCAGCACCCCCGCGGATGGTGTTTGGCAGCCCCAGCATTTT. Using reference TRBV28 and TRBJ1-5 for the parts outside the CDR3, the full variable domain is DVKVTQSSRYLVKRTGEKVFLECVQDMDHENMFWYRQDPGLGLRLIYFSYDVKMKEKGDIPEGYSVSREKKERFSLILESASTNQTSMYLCASTPADGVWQPQHFGDGTRLSIL.

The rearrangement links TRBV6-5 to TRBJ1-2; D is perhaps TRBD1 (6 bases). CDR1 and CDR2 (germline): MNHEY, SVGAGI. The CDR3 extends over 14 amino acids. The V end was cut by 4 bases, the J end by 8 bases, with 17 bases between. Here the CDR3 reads CASSSGHLSLGYTF. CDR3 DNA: TGTGCCAGCAGTTCGGGACACCTCTCGTTGGGCTACACCTTC.

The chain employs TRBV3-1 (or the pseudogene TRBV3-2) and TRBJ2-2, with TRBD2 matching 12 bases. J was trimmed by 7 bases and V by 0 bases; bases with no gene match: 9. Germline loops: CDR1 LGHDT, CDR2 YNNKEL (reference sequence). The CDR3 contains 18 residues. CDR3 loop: CASSQDRLAGGLSGELFF. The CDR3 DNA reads TGTGCCAGCAGCCAAGATCGGCTAGCGGGGGGGCTTAGCGGGGAGCTGTTTTTT.

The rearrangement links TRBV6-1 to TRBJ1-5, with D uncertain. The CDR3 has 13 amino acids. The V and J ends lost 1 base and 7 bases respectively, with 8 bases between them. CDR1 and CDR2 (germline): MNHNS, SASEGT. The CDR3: CASSEGRLQPQHF. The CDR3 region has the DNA TGTGCCAGCAGTGAAGGCAGGCTGCAGCCCCAGCATTTT.

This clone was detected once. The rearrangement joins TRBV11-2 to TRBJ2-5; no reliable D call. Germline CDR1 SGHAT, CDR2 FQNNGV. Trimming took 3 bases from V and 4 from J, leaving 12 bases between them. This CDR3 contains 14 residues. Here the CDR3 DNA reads TGTGCCAGCAGCTTCGACACCGCCAGAGAGACCCAGTACTTC. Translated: CASSFDTARETQYF.

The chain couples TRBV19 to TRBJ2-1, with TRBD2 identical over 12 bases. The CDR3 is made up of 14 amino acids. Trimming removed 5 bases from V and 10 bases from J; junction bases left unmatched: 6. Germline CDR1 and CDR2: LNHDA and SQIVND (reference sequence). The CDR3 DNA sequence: TGTGCCAGTAGTTCCGGACTAGCGGGGCGGGAGCAGTTCTTC. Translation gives CASSSGLAGREQFF. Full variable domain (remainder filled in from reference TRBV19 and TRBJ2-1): DGGITQSPKYLFRKEGQNVTLSCEQNLNHDAMYWYRQDPGQGLRLIYYSQIVNDFQKGDIAEGYSVSREKKESFPLTVTSAQKNPTAFYLCASSSGLAGREQFFGPGTRLTVL.

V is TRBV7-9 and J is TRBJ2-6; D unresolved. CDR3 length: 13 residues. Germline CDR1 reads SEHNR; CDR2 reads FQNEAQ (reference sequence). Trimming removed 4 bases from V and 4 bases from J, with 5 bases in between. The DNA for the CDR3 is TGTGCCAGCAGCTCGACAGGGGCCAACGTCCTGACTTTC. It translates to CASSSTGANVLTF.

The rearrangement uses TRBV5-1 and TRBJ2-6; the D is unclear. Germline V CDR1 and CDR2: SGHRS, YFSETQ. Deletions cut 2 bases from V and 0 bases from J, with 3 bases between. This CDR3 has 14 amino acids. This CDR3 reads CASSFSSGANVLTF. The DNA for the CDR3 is TGCGCCAGCAGCTTCAGCTCTGGGGCCAACGTCCTGACTTTC.

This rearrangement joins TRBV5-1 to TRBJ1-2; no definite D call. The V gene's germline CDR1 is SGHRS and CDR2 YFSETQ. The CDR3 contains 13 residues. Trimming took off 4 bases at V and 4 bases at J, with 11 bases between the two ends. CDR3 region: CASSEGGLYGYTF. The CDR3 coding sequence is TGCGCCAGCAGCGAGGGCGGACTCTATGGCTACACCTTC.

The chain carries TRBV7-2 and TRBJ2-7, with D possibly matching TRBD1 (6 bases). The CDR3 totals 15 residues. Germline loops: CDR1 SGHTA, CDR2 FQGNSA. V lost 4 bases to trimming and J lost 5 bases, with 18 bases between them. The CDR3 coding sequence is TGTGCCAGCAGCTCACAGGGTGTTTTCTACAACGAGCAGTACTTC. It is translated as CASSSQGVFYNEQYF.

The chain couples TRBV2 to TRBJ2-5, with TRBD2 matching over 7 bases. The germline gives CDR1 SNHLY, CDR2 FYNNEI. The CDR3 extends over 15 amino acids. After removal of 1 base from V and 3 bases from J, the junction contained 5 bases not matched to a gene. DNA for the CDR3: TGTGCCAGCAGTGAAGAGAGCCGGGGGGAAGAGACCCAGTACTTC. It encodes CASSEESRGEETQYF.